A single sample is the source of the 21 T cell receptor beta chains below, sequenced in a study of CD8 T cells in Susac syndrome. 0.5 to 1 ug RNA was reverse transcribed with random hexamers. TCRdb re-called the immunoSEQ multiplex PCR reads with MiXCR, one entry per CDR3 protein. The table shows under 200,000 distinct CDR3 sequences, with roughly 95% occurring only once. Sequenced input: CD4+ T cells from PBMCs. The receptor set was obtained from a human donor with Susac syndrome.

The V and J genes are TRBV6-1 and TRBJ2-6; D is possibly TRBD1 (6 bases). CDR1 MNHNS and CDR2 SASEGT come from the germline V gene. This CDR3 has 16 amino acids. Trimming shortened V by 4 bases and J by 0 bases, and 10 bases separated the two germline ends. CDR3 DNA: TGTGCCAGCAGTGGGACAGTGACCTCTGGGGCCAACGTCCTGACTTTC. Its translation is CASSGTVTSGANVLTF.

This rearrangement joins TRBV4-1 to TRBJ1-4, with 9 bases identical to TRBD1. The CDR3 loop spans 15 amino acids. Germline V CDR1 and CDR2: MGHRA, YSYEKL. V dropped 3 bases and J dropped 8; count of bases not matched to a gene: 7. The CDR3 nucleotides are TGCGCCAGCAGCCACCCCCGGGACAGGGCGGAAAAACTGTTTTTT. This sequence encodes CASSHPRDRAEKLFF.

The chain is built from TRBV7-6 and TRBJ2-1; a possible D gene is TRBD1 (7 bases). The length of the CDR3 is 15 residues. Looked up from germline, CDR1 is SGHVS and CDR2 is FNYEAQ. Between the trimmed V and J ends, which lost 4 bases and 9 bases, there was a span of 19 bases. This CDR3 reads CASSYQGVDGGEQFF. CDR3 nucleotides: TGTGCCAGCAGCTACCAGGGGGTTGACGGGGGTGAGCAGTTCTTC.

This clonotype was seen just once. CDR3 residues: CASSIPPGKQFF. For the CDR3, the DNA is TGTGCCAGCAGCATACCACCCGGAAAGCAGTTCTTC. V is TRBV7-2 and J is TRBJ2-1; no clear D gene. V was trimmed by 5 bases and J by 11 bases, leaving 13 bases between them. The CDR3 has 12 amino acids. From germline, CDR1 is SGHTA and CDR2 FQGNSA.

CDR3 DNA: TGTGCCTGGAGGCCAATGGCAGGCAGTTTAAACAATGAGCAGTTCTTC. It encodes CAWRPMAGSLNNEQFF. The chain links TRBV30 to TRBJ2-1; no clear D. The CDR3 consists of 16 residues. In germline, CDR1 is GTSNPN, CDR2 SVGIG (reference sequence). Trimming shortened V by 3 bases and J by 5 bases, and 20 bases separated the two germline ends.

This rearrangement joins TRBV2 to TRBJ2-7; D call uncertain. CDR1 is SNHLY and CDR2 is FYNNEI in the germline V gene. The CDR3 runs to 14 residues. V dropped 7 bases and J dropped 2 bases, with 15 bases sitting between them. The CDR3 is CASIDDLIAYEQYF. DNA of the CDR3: TGTGCCAGCATAGACGATTTGATAGCCTACGAGCAGTACTTC.

CDR3 DNA: TGTGCCAGCAGCCAACAGACAGGTCAGCCCCAGCATTTT. This sequence encodes CASSQQTGQPQHF. This chain links TRBV3-1 with TRBJ1-5; D might be TRBD1 (6 bases). The germline V gene has CDR1 LGHDT and CDR2 YNNKEL (reference sequence). V lost 2 bases and J 6 bases, leaving 8 bases between the germline ends. The CDR3 loop spans 13 amino acids.

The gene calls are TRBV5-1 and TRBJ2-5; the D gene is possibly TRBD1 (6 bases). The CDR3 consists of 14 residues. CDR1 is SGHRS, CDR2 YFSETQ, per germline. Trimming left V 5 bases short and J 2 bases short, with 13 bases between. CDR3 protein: CASSDGQKQETQYF. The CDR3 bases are TGCGCCAGCAGTGATGGACAGAAACAAGAGACCCAGTACTTC.

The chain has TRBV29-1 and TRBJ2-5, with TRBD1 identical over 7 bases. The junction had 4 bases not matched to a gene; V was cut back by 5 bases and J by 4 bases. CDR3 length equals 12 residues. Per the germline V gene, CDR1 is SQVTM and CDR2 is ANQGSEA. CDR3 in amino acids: CSVWSGGETQYF. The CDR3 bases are TGCAGCGTTTGGTCAGGGGGAGAGACCCAGTACTTC.

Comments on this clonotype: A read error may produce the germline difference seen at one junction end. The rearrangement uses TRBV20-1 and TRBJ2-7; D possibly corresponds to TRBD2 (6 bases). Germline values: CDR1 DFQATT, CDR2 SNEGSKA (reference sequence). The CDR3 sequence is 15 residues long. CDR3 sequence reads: CNAPILPGRGTEQYF. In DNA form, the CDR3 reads TGCAATGCTCCCATCCTACCGGGACGGGGGACCGAGCAGTACTTC.

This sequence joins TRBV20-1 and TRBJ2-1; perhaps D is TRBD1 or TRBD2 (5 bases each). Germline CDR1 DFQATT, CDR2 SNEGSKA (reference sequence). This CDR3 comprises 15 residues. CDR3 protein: CSAPPWGSGSGEQFF. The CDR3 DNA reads TGCAGCGCTCCACCGTGGGGGTCAGGTTCGGGTGAGCAGTTCTTC.

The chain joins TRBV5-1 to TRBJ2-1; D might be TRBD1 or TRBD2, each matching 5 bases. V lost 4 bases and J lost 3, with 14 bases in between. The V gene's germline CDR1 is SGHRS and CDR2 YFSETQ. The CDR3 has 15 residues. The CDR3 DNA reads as TGCGCCAGCAGCCCCTTTGGGACCGACTACAATGAGCAGTTCTTC. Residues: CASSPFGTDYNEQFF.

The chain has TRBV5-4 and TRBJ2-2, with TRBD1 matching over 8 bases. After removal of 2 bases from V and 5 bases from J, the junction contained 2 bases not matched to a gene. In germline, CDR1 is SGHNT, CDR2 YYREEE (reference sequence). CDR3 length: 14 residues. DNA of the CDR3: TGTGCCAGCAGCTTCGGACAGGGTACCGGGGAGCTGTTTTTT. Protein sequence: CASSFGQGTGELFF.

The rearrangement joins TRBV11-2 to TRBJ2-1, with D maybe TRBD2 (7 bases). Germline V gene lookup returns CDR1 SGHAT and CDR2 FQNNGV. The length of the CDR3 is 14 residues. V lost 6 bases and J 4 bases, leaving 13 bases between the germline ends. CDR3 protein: CASRRGAGYNEQFF. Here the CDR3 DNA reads TGTGCCAGCAGACGGGGGGCCGGGTACAATGAGCAGTTCTTC.

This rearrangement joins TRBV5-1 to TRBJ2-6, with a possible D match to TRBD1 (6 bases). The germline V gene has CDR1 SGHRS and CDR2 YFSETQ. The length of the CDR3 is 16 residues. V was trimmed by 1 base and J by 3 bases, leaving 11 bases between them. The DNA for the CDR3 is TGCGCCAGCAGCTTGCAGGGGCAAGGTGGGGCCAACGTCCTGACTTTC. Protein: CASSLQGQGGANVLTF.

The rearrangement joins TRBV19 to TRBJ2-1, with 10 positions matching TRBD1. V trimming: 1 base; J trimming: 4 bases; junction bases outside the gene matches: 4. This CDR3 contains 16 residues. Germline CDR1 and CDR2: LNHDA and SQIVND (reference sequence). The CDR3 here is CASSIVPGQGYNEQFF. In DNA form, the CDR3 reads TGTGCCAGTAGTATAGTCCCGGGACAGGGGTACAATGAGCAGTTCTTC.

In nucleotides, the CDR3 is TGCGCCAGCAGCTTGGCCGGGGGGTTCTCTGAAGCTTTCTTT. It translates to CASSLAGGFSEAFF. The chain carries TRBV5-1 and TRBJ1-1; possible D gene TRBD1, 5 bases. CDR3 length: 14 amino acids. The V and J ends lost 0 bases and 6 bases respectively, with 12 bases between them. Germline V gives CDR1 SGHRS, CDR2 YFSETQ.

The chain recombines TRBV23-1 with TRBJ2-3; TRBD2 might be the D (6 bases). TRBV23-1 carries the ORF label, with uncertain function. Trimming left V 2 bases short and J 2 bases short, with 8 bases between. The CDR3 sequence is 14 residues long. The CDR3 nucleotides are TGCGCCAGCAGTCAAAAGGGACTCACAGATACGCAGTATTTT. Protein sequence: CASSQKGLTDTQYF.

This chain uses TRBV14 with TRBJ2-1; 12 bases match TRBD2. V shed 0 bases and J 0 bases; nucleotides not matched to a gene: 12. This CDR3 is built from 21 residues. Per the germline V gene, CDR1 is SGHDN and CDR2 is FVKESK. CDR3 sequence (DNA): TGTGCCAGCAGCCAAGATCGAACCGGGACTAGCGGGTTCCTCTCCTACAATGAGCAGTTCTTC. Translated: CASSQDRTGTSGFLSYNEQFF.

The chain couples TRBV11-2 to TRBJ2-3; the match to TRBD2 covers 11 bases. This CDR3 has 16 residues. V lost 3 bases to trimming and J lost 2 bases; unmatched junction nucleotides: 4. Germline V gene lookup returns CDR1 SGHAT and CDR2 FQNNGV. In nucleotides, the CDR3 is TGTGCCAGCAGCTTTATAGCGGGGGGGACCACAGATACGCAGTATTTT. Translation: CASSFIAGGTTDTQYF.

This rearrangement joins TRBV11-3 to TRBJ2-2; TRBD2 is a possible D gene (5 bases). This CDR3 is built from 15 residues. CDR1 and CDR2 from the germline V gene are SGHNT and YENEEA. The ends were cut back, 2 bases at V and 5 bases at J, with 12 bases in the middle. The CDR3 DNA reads TGTGCCAGCAGCTTAAAAGCAGGAGGAACCGGGGAGCTGTTTTTT. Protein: CASSLKAGGTGELFF.